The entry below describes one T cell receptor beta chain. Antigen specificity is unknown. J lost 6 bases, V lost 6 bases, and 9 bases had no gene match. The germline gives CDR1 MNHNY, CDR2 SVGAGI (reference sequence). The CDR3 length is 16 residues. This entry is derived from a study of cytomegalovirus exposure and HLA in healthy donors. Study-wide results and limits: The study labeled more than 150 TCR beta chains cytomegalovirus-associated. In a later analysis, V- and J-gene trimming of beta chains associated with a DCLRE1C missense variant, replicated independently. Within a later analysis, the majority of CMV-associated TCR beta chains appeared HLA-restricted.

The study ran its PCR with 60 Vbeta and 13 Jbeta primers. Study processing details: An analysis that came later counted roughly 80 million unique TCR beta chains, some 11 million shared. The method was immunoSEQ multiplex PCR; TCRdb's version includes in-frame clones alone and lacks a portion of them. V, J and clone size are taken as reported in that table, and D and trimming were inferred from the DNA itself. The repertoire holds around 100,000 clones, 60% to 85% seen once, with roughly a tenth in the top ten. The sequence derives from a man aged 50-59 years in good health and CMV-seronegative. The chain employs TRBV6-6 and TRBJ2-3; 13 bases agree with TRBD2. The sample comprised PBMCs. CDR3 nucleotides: TGTGCCAGCAGCCGGACTAGCGGGGGAGGTGTGGATACGCAGTATTTT. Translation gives CASSRTSGGGVDTQYF.